Listed here are 5 T cell receptor beta chains from one sample, sequenced in a study of blood T cell repertoires in COVID-19. Measured with immunoSEQ multiplex PCR; TCRdb has only the in-frame clones, and not every one. The repertoire includes about 270,000 clones, about 88% of them detected once, and under 3.5% sits in the top ten. Sample: PBMCs or T cells enriched from blood (not recorded which). The receptors were sampled from a woman between 45 and 60 years old who had recovered from COVID-19.

The chain uses TRBV5-1 and TRBJ1-1; 9 bases are shared with TRBD1. J lost 1 base, V lost 0 bases, and 4 bases had no gene match. Germline CDR1 reads SGHRS; CDR2 reads YFSETQ. The CDR3 has 16 residues. The CDR3 region is CASSLASGQGNTEAFF. The CDR3 region has the DNA TGCGCCAGCAGCTTGGCCTCGGGACAGGGGAACACTGAAGCTTTCTTT.

V is TRBV7-2 and J is TRBJ1-1, with 9 positions matching TRBD1. Trimming removed 4 bases from V and 4 bases from J; junction bases left unmatched: 7. Germline V CDR1 and CDR2: SGHTA, FQGNSA. The CDR3 has 15 residues. In DNA, the CDR3 is TGTGCCAGCAGCTCTTGGACAGGGGATGCCACTGAAGCTTTCTTT. This gives the protein CASSSWTGDATEAFF.

The chain joins TRBV4-1 to TRBJ1-5, with D perhaps matching TRBD1 (6 bases). Trimming left V 1 base short and J 6 bases short, with 10 bases between. Germline loops: CDR1 MGHRA, CDR2 YSYEKL. The CDR3 loop spans 14 amino acids. CDR3: CASSQVGGAQPQHF. For the CDR3, the DNA is TGCGCCAGCAGCCAAGTGGGGGGGGCTCAGCCCCAGCATTTT.

The chain combines TRBV5-1 with TRBJ2-3, with 9 bases that match TRBD2. V shed 4 bases, J shed 0 bases, and the junction held 27 bases outside the gene matches. CDR1 SGHRS and CDR2 YFSETQ come from the germline V gene. The length of the CDR3 is 23 residues. CDR3 sequence (DNA): TGCGCCAGCAGCGCCAAGAGGGCTCTTAGCGGGAGTCGCCCAATCCCTAGCACAGATACGCAGTATTTT. Protein sequence: CASSAKRALSGSRPIPSTDTQYF.

The chain couples TRBV7-3 to TRBJ2-3; D possibly corresponds to TRBD2 (6 bases). The V and J ends lost 4 bases and 6 bases respectively, with 23 bases between them. The germline V gene encodes CDR1 SGHTA and CDR2 FQGTGA. The CDR3 runs 17 residues. CDR3 amino acids: CASSSDPGTPSQDTQYF. CDR3 coding DNA: TGTGCCAGCAGCTCAGACCCCGGGACTCCCTCCCAGGATACGCAGTATTTT.